A selection of T cell receptor beta chains follows, all from one sample in a study of blood T cell repertoires in COVID-19. The assay was immunoSEQ multiplex PCR, and TCRdb's table has in-frame clones only and misses some. The table has a few hundred thousand clones, around 87% seen once. Sequencing input: peripheral blood. These receptors were taken from a woman aged 45-59 years with acute or convalescent COVID-19. Both conserved end residues are part of each CDR3. Each record gives: V gene, J gene, D gene, clone size, CDR3 DNA, CDR3 protein. The D gene is left open where the match is weak. Rows may omit the clone size; those that give it use once, few, many or a size class.

TRBV28	TRBJ1-4	.	.	TGTGCCAGCACCCTGGGGGGGCGTAATGAAAAACTGTTTTTT	CASTLGGRNEKLFF
TRBV30	TRBJ1-4	TRBD1	.	TGTGCCTGGACCTACAGGGGGACTAATGAAAAACTGTTTTTT	CAWTYRGTNEKLFF
TRBV19	TRBJ1-1	.	.	TGTGCCAGTAGTATCCAGTACAGTCTGCCGAACACTGAAGCTTTCTTT	CASSIQYSLPNTEAFF
TRBV5-1	TRBJ2-7	TRBD2	few	TGCGCCAGCAGCTTGGCTAGCGGGAGGGCCGGTGAGCAGTACTTC	CASSLASGRAGEQYF
TRBV27	TRBJ1-4	.	.	TGTGCCAGCAGTCGCATGAGTAATGAAAAACTGTTTTTT	CASSRMSNEKLFF
TRBV6-2/TRBV6-3	TRBJ2-7	TRBD1	.	TGTGCCAGCAGCACCCGGGACAGGGGCTCCTACGAGCAGTACTTC	CASSTRDRGSYEQYF
TRBV5-1	TRBJ1-2	.	.	TGCGCCAGCCGCGGACAGCCTCGGAGCTATGGCTACACCTTC	CASRGQPRSYGYTF
TRBV30	TRBJ2-3	TRBD1	.	TGTGCCCGAGGACAGGGGGCTTCCACAGATACGCAGTATTTT	CARGQGASTDTQYF
TRBV9	TRBJ2-1	.	.	TGTGCCAGCAGCGTAGGAGGCCCCGGCCTAGCCTGGGAGCAGTTCTTC	CASSVGGPGLAWEQFF
TRBV24-1	TRBJ2-2	TRBD2	.	TGTGCCACCAGTGATTGGGGCCAATTGGGACTAGCGAGAAACACCGGGGAGCTGTTTTTT	CATSDWGQLGLARNTGELFF
TRBV12-5	TRBJ1-1	.	.	TGTGCTAGTGGTTTGTCCCCTTCGAACACTGAAGCTTTCTTT	CASGLSPSNTEAFF
TRBV11-2	TRBJ2-1	TRBD2	.	TGTGCCAGCATCCTAGCGGGAGCTAGTGAGCAGTTCTTC	CASILAGASEQFF
TRBV24-1	TRBJ1-5	.	.	TGTGCCACCAGTTTGTGTACAAATAGCAATCAGCCCCAGCATTTT	CATSLCTNSNQPQHF
TRBV9	TRBJ2-7	.	.	TGTGCCAGCAGCCCCTCGGGGGGACACTTAAGCTACGAGCAGTACTTC	CASSPSGGHLSYEQYF
TRBV3-1/TRBV3-2	TRBJ1-2	TRBD1	.	TGTGCCAGCAGTCACGACAGGGGGACGGGCGGCTACACCTTC	CASSHDRGTGGYTF
TRBV7-9	TRBJ1-6	TRBD1	.	TGTGCCAGCAGCACCGAACAGGGGGCGCGATCACCCCTCCACTTT	CASSTEQGARSPLHF
TRBV5-1	TRBJ2-1	.	.	TGCGCCAGCAGCTTGTCCCAGAACAATGAGCAGTTCTTC	CASSLSQNNEQFF
TRBV9	TRBJ2-1	.	few	TGTGCCAGCAGCACGGCCCCGGGGAATGAGCAGTTCTTC	CASSTAPGNEQFF
TRBV7-2	TRBJ2-1	.	.	TGTGCCAGCAGCACTGATGGGACTTCCTGGCAGTTCTTC	CASSTDGTSWQFF
TRBV2	TRBJ1-4	.	.	TGTGCCAGCAGTGAAGAGGAGGGCCGTAATGAAAAACTGTTTTTT	CASSEEEGRNEKLFF
TRBV2	TRBJ2-7	.	once	TGTGCCAGCAGACGGGATCCCAGCTCCTACGAGCAGTACTTC	CASRRDPSSYEQYF
TRBV3-1/TRBV3-2	TRBJ2-3	.	.	TGTGCCAGCAGCTCTATGTATACAGATACGCAGTATTTT	CASSSMYTDTQYF
TRBV25-1	TRBJ2-5	TRBD1	once	TGTGCCAGCACCCCCACAGACAGGGGTTCGGAGACCCAGTACTTC	CASTPTDRGSETQYF
TRBV7-2	TRBJ1-5	.	.	TGTGCCAGCAGCCCCGCGGGAAGGCAGCCCCAGCATTTT	CASSPAGRQPQHF